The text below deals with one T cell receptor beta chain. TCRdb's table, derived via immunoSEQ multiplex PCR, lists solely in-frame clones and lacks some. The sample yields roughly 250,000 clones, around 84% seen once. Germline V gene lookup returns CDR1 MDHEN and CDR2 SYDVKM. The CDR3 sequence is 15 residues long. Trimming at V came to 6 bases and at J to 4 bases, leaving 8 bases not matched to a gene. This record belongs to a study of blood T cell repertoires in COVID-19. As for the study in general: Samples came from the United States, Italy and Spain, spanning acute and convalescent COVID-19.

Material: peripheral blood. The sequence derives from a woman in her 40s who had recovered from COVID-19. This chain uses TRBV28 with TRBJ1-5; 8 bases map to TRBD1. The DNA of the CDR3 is TGTGCCAGCAGGACAGGGGATGCGAAAAATCAGCCCCAGCATTTT. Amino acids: CASRTGDAKNQPQHF.